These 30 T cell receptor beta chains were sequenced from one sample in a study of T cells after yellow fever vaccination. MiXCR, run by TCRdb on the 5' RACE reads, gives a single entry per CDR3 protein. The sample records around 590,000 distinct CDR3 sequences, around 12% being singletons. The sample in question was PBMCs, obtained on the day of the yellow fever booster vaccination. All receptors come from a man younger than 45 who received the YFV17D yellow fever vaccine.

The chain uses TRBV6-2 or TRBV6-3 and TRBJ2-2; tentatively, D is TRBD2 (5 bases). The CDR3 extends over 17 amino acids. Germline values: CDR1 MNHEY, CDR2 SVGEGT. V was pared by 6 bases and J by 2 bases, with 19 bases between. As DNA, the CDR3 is TGTGCCAGCAGGGCCCCCGGGCAGCGGCTAAACACCGGGGAGCTGTTTTTT. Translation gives CASRAPGQRLNTGELFF.

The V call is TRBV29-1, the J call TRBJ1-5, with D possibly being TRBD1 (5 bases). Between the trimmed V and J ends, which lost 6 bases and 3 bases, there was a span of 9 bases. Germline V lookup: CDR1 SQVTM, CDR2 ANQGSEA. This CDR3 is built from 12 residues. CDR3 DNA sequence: TGCAGCGTCGGGACGGCCAATCAGCCCCAGCATTTT. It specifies CSVGTANQPQHF.

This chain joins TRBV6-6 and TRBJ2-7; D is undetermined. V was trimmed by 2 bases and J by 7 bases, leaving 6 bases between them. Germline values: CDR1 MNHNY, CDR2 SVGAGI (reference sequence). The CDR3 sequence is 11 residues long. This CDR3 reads CASSYLGEQYF. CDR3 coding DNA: TGTGCCAGCAGTTACCTTGGGGAGCAGTACTTC.

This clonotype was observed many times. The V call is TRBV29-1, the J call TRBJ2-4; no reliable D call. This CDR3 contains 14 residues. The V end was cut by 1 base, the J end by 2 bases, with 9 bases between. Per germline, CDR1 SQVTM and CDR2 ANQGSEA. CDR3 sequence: CSVEGVGSKNIQYF. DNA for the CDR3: TGCAGCGTTGAAGGGGTAGGGTCCAAAAACATTCAGTACTTC.

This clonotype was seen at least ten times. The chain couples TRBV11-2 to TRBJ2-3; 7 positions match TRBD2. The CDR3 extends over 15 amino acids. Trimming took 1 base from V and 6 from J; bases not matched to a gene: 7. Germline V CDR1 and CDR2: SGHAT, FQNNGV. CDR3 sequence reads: CASSLVGGSGDTQYF. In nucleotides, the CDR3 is TGTGCCAGCAGCTTAGTCGGCGGGAGTGGTGATACGCAGTATTTT. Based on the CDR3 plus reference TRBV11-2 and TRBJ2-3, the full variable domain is EAGVAQSPRYKIIEKRQSVAFWCNPISGHATLYWYQQILGQGPKLLIQFQNNGVVDDSQLPKDRFSAERLKGVDSTLKIQPAKLEDSAVYLCASSLVGGSGDTQYFGPGTRLTVL.

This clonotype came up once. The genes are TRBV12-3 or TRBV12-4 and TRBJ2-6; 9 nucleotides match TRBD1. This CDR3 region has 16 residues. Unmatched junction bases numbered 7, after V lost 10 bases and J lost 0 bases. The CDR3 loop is CATAGQGYSGANVLTF. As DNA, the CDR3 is TGTGCCACCGCGGGACAGGGCTACTCTGGGGCCAACGTCCTGACTTTC.

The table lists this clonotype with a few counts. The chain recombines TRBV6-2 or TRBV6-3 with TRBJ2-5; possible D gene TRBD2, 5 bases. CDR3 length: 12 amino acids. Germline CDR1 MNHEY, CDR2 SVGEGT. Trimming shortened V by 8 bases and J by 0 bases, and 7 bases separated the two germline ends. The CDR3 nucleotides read TGTGCCAGCGTGGACTACCAAGAGACCCAGTACTTC. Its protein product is CASVDYQETQYF.

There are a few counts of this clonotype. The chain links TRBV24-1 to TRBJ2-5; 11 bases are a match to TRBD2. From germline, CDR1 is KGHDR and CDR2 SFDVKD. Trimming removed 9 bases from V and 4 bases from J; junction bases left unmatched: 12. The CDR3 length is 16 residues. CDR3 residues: CATGPIAGGPTETQYF. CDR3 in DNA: TGTGCCACCGGACCAATAGCGGGAGGGCCAACAGAGACCCAGTACTTC.

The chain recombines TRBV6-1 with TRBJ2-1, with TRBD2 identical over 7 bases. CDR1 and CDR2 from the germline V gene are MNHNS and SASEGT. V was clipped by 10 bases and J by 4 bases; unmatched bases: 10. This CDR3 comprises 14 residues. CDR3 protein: CATRQGLEYNEQFF. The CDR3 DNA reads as TGTGCCACCCGCCAAGGACTAGAGTACAATGAGCAGTTCTTC.

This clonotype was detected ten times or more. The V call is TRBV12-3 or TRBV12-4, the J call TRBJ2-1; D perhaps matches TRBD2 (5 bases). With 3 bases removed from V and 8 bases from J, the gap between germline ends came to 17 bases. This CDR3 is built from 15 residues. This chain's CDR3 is CASSLGGRGLDEQFF. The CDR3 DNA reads TGTGCCAGCAGTTTGGGTGGGAGAGGGCTAGATGAGCAGTTCTTC.

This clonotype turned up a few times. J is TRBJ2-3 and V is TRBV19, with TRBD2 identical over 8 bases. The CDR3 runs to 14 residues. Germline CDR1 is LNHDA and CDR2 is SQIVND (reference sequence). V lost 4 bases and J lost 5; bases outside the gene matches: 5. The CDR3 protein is CASSTNREGDTQYF. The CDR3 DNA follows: TGTGCCAGTAGTACCAACCGGGAGGGAGATACGCAGTATTTT.

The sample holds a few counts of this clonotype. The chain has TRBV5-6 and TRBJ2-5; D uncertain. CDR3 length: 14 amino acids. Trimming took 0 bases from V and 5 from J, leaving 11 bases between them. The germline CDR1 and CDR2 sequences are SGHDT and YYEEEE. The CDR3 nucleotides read TGTGCCAGCAGCTTGGAGTTCGTGGTGGAGACCCAGTACTTC. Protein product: CASSLEFVVETQYF. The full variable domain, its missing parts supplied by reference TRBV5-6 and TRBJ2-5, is DAGVTQSPTHLIKTRGQQVTLRCSPKSGHDTVSWYQQALGQGPQFIFQYYEEEERQRGNFPDRFSGHQFPNYSSELNVNALLLGDSALYLCASSLEFVVETQYFGPGTRLLVL.

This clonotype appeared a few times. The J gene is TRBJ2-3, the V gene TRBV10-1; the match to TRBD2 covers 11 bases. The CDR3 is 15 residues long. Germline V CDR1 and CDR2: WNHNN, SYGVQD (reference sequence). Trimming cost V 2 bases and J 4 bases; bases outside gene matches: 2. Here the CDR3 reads CASSETSGSSDTQYF. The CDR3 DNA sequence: TGCGCCAGCAGTGAGACTAGCGGGAGTTCAGATACGCAGTATTTT.

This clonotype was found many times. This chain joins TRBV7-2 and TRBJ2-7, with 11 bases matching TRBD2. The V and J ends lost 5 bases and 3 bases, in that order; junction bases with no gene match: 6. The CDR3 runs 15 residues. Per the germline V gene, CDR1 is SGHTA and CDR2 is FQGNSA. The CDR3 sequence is CASSAQGLAGYEQYF. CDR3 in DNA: TGTGCCAGCAGCGCCCAAGGACTAGCGGGCTACGAGCAGTACTTC. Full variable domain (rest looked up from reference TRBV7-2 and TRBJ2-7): GAGVSQSPSNKVTEKGKDVELRCDPISGHTALYWYRQSLGQGLEFLIYFQGNSAPDKSGLPSDRFSAERTGGSVSTLTIQRTQQEDSAVYLCASSAQGLAGYEQYFGPGTRLTVT.

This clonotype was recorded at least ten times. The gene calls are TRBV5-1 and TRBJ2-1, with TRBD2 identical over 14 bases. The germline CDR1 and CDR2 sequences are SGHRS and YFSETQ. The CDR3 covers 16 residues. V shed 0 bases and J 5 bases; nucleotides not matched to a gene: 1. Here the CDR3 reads CASSLEGLAGDNEQFF. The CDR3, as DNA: TGCGCCAGCAGCTTGGAGGGACTAGCGGGAGACAATGAGCAGTTCTTC.

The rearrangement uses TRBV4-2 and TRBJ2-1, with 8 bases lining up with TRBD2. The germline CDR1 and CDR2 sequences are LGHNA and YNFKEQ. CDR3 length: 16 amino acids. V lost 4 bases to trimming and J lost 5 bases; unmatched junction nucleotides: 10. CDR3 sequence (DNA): TGTGCCAGCAGCCCCAATAGCGGGAACAGTGACAATGAGCAGTTCTTC. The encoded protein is CASSPNSGNSDNEQFF.

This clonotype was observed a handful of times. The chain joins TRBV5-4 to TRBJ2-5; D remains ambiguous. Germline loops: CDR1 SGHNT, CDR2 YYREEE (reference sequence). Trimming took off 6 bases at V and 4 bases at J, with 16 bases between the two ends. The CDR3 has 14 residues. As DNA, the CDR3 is TGTGCCAGCAACGCTGGGCCACTAAGAGAGACCCAGTACTTC. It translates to CASNAGPLRETQYF.

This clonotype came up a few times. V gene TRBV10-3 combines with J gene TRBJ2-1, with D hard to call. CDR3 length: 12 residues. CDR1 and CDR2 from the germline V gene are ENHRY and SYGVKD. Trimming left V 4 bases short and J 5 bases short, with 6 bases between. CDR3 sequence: CAISAQNNEQFF. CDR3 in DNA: TGTGCCATCAGTGCCCAGAACAATGAGCAGTTCTTC.

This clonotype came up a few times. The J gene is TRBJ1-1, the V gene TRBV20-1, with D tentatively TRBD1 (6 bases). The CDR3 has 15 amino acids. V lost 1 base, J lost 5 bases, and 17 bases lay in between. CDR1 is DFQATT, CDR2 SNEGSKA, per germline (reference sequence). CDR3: CSARGGDRKGTEAFF. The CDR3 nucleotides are TGCAGTGCTAGAGGAGGAGACAGGAAGGGAACTGAAGCTTTCTTT.

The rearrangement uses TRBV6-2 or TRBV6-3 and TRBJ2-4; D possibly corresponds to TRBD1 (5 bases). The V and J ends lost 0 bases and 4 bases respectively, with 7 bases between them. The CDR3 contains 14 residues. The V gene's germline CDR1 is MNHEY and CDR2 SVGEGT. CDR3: CASSYSAGKNIQYF. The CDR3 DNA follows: TGTGCCAGCAGTTACTCGGCAGGGAAAAACATTCAGTACTTC.

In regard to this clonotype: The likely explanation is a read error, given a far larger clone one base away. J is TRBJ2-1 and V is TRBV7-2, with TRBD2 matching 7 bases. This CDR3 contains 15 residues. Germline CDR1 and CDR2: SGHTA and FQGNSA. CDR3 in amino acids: CASSLSGGSYNEQLF. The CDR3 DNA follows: TGTGCCAGCAGCTTATCGGGAGGCTCCTACAATGAGCAGCTCTTC.

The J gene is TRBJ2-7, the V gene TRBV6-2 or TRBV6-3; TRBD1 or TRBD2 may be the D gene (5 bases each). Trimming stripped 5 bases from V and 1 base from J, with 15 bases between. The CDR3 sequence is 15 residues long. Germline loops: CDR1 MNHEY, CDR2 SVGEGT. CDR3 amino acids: CASSPRGSYSYEQYF. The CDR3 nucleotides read TGTGCCAGCAGTCCCCGGGGCTCGTATTCCTACGAGCAGTACTTC.

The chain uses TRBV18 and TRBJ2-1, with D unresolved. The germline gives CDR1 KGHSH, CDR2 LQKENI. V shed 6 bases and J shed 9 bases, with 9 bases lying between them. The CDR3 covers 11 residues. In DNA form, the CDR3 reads TGTGCCAGCTCGCCTCAGAGTGAGCAGTTCTTC. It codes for CASSPQSEQFF.

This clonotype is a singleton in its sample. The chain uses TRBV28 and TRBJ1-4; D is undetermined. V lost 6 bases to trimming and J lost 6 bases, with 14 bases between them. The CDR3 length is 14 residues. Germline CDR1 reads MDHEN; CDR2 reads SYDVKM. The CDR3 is CASSLEGFDEKLFF. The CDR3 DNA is TGTGCCAGCAGCTTGGAAGGGTTCGATGAAAAACTGTTTTTT.

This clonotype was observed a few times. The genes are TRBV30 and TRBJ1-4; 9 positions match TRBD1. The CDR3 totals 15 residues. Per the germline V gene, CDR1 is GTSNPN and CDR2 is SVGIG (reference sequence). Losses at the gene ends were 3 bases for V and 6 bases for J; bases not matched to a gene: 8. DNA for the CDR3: TGTGCCTGGAGCTGGTCCGGGACAGGGTATGAAAAACTGTTTTTT. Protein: CAWSWSGTGYEKLFF.

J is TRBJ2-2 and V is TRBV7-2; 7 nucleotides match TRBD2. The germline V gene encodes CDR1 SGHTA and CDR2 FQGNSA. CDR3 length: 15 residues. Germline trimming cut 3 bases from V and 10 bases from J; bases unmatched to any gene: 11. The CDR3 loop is CASSFVGGPTLELFF. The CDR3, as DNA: TGTGCCAGCAGCTTTGTGGGAGGGCCCACACTGGAGCTGTTTTTT.

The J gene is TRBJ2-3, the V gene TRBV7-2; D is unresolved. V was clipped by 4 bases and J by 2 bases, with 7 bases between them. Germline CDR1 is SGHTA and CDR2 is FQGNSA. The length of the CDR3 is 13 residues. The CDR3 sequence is CASSSGHTDTQYF. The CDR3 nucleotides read TGTGCCAGCAGCTCGGGCCACACAGATACGCAGTATTTT. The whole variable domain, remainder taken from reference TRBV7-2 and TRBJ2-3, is GAGVSQSPSNKVTEKGKDVELRCDPISGHTALYWYRQSLGQGLEFLIYFQGNSAPDKSGLPSDRFSAERTGGSVSTLTIQRTQQEDSAVYLCASSSGHTDTQYFGPGTRLTVL.

The CDR3 nucleotides read TGCGCCAGCAACGAGCTCGGGGCGAACACCGGGGAGCTGTTTTTT. Protein sequence: CASNELGANTGELFF. This chain links TRBV5-1 with TRBJ2-2; D might be TRBD2 (5 bases). CDR1 is SGHRS and CDR2 is YFSETQ in the germline V gene. This CDR3 is built from 15 residues. V shed 6 bases and J shed 0 bases, with 12 bases lying between them.

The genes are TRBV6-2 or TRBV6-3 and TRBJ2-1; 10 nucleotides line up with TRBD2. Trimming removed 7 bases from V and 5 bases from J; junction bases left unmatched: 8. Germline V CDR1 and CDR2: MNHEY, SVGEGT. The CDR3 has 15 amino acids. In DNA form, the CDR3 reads TGTGCCAGCAAGGCTAGCGGGAGTCTAAACAATGAGCAGTTCTTC. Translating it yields CASKASGSLNNEQFF.

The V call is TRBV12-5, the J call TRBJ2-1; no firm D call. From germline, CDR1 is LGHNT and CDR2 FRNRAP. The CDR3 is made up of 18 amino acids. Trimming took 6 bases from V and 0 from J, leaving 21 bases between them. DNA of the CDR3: TGTGCTAGTGGCTCCAAGCGAATGAACTTGAGCTCCTACAATGAGCAGTTCTTC. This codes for CASGSKRMNLSSYNEQFF.